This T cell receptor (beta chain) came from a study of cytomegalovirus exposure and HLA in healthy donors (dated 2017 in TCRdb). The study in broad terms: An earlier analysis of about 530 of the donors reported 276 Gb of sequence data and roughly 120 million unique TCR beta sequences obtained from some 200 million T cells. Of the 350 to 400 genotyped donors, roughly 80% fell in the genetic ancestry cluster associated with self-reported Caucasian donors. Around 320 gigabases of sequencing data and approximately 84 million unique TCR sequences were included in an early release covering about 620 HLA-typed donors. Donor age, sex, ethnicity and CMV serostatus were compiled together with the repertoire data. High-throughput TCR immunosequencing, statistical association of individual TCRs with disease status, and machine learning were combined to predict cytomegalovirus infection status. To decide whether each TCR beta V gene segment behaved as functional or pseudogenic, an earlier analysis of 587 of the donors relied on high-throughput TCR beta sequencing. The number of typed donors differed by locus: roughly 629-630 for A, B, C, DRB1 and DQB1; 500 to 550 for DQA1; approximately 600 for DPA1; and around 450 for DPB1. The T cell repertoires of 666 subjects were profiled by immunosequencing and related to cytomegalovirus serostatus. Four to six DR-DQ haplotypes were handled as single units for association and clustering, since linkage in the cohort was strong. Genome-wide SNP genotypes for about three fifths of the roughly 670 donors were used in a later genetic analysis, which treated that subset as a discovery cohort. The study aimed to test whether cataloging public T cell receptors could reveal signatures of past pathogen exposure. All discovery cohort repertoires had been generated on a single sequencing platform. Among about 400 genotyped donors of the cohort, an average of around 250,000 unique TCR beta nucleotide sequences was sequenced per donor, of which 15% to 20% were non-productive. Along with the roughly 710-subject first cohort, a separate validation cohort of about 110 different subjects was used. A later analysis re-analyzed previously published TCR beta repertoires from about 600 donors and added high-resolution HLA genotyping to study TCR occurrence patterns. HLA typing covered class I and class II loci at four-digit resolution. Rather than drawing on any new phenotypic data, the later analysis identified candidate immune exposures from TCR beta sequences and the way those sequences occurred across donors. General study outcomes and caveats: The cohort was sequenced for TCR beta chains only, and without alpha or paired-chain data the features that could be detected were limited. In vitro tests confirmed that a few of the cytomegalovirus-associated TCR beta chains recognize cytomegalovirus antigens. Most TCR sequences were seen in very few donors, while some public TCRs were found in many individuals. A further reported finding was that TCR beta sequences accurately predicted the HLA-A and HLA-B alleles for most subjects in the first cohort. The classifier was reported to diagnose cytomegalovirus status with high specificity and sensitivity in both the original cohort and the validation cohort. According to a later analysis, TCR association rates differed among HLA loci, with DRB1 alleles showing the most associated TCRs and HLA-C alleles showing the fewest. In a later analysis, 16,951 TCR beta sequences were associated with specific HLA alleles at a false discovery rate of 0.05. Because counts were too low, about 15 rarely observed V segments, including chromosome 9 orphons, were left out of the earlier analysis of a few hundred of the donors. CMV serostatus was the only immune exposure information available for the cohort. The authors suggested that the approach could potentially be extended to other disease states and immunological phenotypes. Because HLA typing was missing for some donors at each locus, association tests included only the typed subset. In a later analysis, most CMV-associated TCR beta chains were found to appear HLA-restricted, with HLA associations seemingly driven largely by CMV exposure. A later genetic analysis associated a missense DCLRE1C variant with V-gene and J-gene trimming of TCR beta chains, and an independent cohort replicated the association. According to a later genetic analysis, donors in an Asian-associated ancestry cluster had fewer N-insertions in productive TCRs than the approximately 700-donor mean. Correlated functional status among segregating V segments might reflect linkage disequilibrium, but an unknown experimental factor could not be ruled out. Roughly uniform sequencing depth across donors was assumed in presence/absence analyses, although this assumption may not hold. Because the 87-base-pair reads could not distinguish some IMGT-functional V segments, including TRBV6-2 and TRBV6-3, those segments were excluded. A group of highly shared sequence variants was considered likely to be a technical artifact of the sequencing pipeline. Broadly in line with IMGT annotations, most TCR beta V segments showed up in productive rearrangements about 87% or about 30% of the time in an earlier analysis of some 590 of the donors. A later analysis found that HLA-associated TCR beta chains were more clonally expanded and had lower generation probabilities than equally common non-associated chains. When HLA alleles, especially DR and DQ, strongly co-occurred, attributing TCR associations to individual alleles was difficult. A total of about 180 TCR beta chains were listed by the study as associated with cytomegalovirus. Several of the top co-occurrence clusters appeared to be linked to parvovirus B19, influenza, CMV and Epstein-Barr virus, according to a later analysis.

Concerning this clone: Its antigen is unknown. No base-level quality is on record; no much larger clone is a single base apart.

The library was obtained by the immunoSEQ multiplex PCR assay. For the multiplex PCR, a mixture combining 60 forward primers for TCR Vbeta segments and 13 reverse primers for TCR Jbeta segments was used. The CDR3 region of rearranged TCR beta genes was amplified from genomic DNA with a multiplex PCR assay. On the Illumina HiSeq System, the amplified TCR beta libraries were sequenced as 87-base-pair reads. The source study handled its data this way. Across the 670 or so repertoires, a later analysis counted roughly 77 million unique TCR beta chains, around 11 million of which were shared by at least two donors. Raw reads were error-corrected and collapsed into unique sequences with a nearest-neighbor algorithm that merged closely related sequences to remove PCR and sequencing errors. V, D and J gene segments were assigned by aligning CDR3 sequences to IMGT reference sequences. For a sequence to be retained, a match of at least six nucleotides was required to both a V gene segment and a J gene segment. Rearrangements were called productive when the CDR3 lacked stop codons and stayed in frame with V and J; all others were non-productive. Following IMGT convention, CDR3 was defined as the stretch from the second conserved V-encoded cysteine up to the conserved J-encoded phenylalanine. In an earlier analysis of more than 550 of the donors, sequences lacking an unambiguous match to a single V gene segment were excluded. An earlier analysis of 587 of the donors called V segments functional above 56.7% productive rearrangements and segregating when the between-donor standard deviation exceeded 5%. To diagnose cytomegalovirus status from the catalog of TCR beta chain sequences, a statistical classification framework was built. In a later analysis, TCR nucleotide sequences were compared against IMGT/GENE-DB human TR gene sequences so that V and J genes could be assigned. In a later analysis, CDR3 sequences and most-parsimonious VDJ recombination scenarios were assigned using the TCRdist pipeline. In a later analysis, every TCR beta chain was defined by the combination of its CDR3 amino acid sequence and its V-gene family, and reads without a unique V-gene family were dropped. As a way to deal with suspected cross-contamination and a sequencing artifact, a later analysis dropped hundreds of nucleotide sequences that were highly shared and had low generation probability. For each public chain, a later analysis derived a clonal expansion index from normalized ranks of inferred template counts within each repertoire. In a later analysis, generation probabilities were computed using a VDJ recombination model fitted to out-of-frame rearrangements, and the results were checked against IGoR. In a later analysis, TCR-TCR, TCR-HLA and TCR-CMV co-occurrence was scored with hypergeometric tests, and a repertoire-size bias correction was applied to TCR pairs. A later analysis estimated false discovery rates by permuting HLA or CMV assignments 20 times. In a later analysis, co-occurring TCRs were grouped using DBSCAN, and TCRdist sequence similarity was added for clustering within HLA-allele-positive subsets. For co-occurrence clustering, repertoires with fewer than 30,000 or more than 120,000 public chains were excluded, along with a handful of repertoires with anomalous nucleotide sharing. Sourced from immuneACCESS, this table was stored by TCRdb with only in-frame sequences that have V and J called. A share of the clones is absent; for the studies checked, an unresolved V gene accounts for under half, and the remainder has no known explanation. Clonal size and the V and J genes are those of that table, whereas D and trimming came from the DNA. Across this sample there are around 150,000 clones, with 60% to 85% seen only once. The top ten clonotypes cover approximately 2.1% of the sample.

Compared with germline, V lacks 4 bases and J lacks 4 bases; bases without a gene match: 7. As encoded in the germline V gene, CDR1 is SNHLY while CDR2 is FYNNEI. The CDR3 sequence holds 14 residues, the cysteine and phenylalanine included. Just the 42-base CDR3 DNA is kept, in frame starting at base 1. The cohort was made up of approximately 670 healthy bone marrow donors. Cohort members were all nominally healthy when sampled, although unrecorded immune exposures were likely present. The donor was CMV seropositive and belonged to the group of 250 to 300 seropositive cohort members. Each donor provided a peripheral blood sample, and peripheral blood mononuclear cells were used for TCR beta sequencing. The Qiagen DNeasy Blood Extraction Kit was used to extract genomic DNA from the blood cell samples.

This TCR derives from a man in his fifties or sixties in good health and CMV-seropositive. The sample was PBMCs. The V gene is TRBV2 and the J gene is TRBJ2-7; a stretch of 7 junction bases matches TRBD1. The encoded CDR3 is CASSADRSGYEQYF. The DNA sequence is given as TGTGCCAGCAGTGCGGACAGGTCTGGGTACGAGCAGTACTTC.